The 16 T cell receptor beta chains given below trace back to one sample, sequenced in a study of T cells after yellow fever vaccination. One entry per CDR3 protein results from TCRdb running MiXCR on the 5' RACE reads. The sample records about 360,000 distinct CDR3 sequences, under 7.5% being singletons. Source: PBMCs, taken 5 days after the yellow fever booster vaccination. These receptors were taken from a man between 25 and 39 years old who received the YFV17D yellow fever vaccine.

This clonotype turned up a few times. The chain joins TRBV9 to TRBJ1-4, with D possibly being TRBD1 (6 bases). Between the trimmed V and J ends, which lost 4 bases and 7 bases, there was a span of 17 bases. Germline V lookup: CDR1 SGDLS, CDR2 YYNGEE. The CDR3 contains 15 residues. The CDR3 DNA is TGTGCCAGCAGCCCCCGGCAGGCGGGGGCTGAAAAACTGTTTTTT. Encoded protein: CASSPRQAGAEKLFF.

In its sample, this clonotype was seen many times. This chain links TRBV20-1 with TRBJ2-1, with D hard to call. The germline V gene encodes CDR1 DFQATT and CDR2 SNEGSKA (reference sequence). This CDR3 contains 14 residues. V lost 8 bases to trimming and J lost 5 bases, with 19 bases between them. As DNA, the CDR3 is TGCAGTACCAATCGACTCTCAAGGGACAATGAGCAGTTCTTC. Amino acid sequence: CSTNRLSRDNEQFF.

This clonotype was counted many times. V and J are TRBV7-2 and TRBJ1-1; TRBD1 might be the D (6 bases). Germline lookup yields CDR1 SGHTA and CDR2 FQGNSA. V lost 5 bases and J lost 7, with 17 bases in between. This CDR3 region has 14 residues. The CDR3 loop is CASSPRGGRDEAFF. The CDR3 region has the DNA TGTGCCAGCAGCCCCCGTGGGGGCCGGGATGAAGCTTTCTTT. The complete variable domain, with remaining parts taken from reference TRBV7-2 and TRBJ1-1, reads GAGVSQSPSNKVTEKGKDVELRCDPISGHTALYWYRQSLGQGLEFLIYFQGNSAPDKSGLPSDRFSAERTGGSVSTLTIQRTQQEDSAVYLCASSPRGGRDEAFFGQGTRLTVV.

Only a few counts were recorded for this clonotype. V and J are TRBV20-1 and TRBJ2-5, with TRBD1 identical over 7 bases. CDR3 length: 15 amino acids. Germline CDR1 and CDR2: DFQATT and SNEGSKA (reference sequence). V was pared by 3 bases and J by 4 bases, with 11 bases of the junction left unmatched. The CDR3 coding sequence is TGCAGTGCTAGTCGGCCAGGGGGAGATGGAGAGACCCAGTACTTC. This sequence encodes CSASRPGGDGETQYF.

The sample holds many counts of this clonotype. DNA for the CDR3: TGTGCCAGCAGTCCCCAGGGGGATCAGCCCCAGCATTTT. Its protein product is CASSPQGDQPQHF. The chain joins TRBV12-3 or TRBV12-4 to TRBJ1-5, with TRBD1 matching 7 bases. The V segment lost 5 bases and the J segment 5 bases; nucleotides outside the gene matches: 3. The length of the CDR3 is 13 residues.

This clonotype appeared a few times. This chain connects TRBV20-1 to TRBJ2-1; 8 bases line up with TRBD2. The trim removed 6 bases at V and 0 bases at J, leaving 7 bases unmatched. This CDR3 is built from 15 residues. Per germline, CDR1 DFQATT and CDR2 SNEGSKA (reference sequence). CDR3 region: CSADLAGSSYNEQFF. For the CDR3, the DNA is TGCAGTGCGGACTTAGCGGGGAGCTCCTACAATGAGCAGTTCTTC.

This clonotype was observed a few times. This chain uses TRBV20-1 with TRBJ2-3, with D maybe TRBD1 (5 bases). This CDR3 has 12 amino acids. Trimming removed 5 bases from V and 3 bases from J, with 9 bases in between. Per germline, CDR1 DFQATT and CDR2 SNEGSKA (reference sequence). CDR3 DNA: TGCAGTGCTCAAGGGGCAACAGATACGCAGTATTTT. The encoded protein is CSAQGATDTQYF.

This clonotype was detected ten times or more. The gene calls are TRBV7-2 and TRBJ2-2; D unclear. Trimming removed 4 bases from V and 5 bases from J, with 14 bases in between. Germline-derived CDR1 and CDR2 are SGHTA and FQGNSA. This CDR3 is built from 15 residues. CDR3 residues: CASSYRALNTGELFF. CDR3 nucleotides: TGTGCCAGCAGCTATCGGGCCTTGAATACCGGGGAGCTGTTTTTT.

This clonotype came up once. A much more abundant neighbour one base away suggests this may be a read error. The chain uses TRBV15 and TRBJ2-7, with D perhaps matching TRBD1 (5 bases). Germline assignment: CDR1 LNHNV and CDR2 YYDKDF (reference sequence). V was clipped by 0 bases and J by 2 bases, with 20 bases between them. This CDR3 is built from 18 residues. CDR3 coding DNA: TGTGCCACCAGCAGAGATATCCCTGAACAGGTTAATACCTACGAGCAGTACTTC. Encoded protein: CATSRDIPEQVNTYEQYF.

Note on this clonotype: A much larger clone lies one base from this, so it may be a read error. This sequence joins TRBV7-8 and TRBJ2-2; the D gene is possibly TRBD2 (5 bases). The CDR3 loop spans 14 amino acids. Germline V CDR1 and CDR2: SGHVS, FQNEAQ. CDR3: CAGADFPNTGEPFF. The CDR3 nucleotides read TGTGCCGGAGCGGACTTCCCAAACACCGGGGAGCCGTTTTTT.

This clonotype was counted many times. This chain connects TRBV12-3 or TRBV12-4 to TRBJ2-7; no clear D. This CDR3 has 14 residues. The germline V and J ends were trimmed by 1 base and 6 bases, with 13 bases remaining between them. CDR3 sequence: CASSLVPPPGEQYF. The CDR3 DNA reads TGTGCCAGCAGTTTAGTCCCCCCGCCTGGCGAGCAGTACTTC.

The rearrangement links TRBV30 to TRBJ2-1; a possible D gene is TRBD2 (6 bases). V was cut by 1 base and J by 3 bases, with 7 bases left in between. Germline V gene sequence: CDR1 GTSNPN, CDR2 SVGIG (reference sequence). This CDR3 has 13 residues. This chain's CDR3 is CAWSASVYNEQFF. CDR3 in DNA: TGTGCCTGGAGTGCTAGCGTCTACAATGAGCAGTTCTTC.

To note about this clonotype: This could be a read error, since a much larger clone is one nucleotide away. This likely comes from a read error, as the CDR3 has no conserved phenylalanine or tryptophan at its end. The J gene is TRBJ2-7, the V gene TRBV18; D uncertain. CDR1 is KGHSH and CDR2 is LQKENI in the germline V gene. CDR3 size: 13 residues. The V end was cut by 3 bases, the J end by 3 bases, with 9 bases between. CDR3 protein: CASSPELGYEQYI. In DNA form, the CDR3 reads TGTGCCAGCTCACCCGAACTGGGCTACGAGCAGTACATC.

This clonotype was seen many times. The chain joins TRBV9 to TRBJ2-2, with 11 bases that match TRBD1. The length of the CDR3 is 15 residues. CDR1 and CDR2 from the germline V gene are SGDLS and YYNGEE. With V trimmed by 2 bases and J by 4 bases, 1 base remained unmatched. The CDR3 coding sequence is TGTGCCAGCAGCGTGGGGACAGGGGGCACCGGGGAGCTGTTTTTT. It yields the protein CASSVGTGGTGELFF.

This clonotype was observed a few times. The CDR3 nucleotides are TGTGCCTGGAATCCCGGACAGGGAAAGCAGTTCTTC. Protein: CAWNPGQGKQFF. The J gene is TRBJ2-1, the V gene TRBV30; 8 bases fit TRBD1. The V and J ends lost 4 bases and 11 bases, in that order; junction bases with no gene match: 7. Looked up from germline, CDR1 is GTSNPN and CDR2 is SVGIG (reference sequence). This CDR3 is built from 12 residues.

This clonotype was counted at least ten times. The V gene is TRBV5-1, the J gene TRBJ2-1; TRBD2 agrees at 9 bases. CDR1 is SGHRS and CDR2 is YFSETQ in the germline V gene. The CDR3 sequence is 14 residues long. Trimming removed 0 bases from V and 7 bases from J; junction bases left unmatched: 2. The CDR3 DNA sequence: TGCGCCAGCAGCTTGGGACTAGCGGAAAATGAGCAGTTCTTC. Translating gives CASSLGLAENEQFF.